This entry lists 22 T cell receptor beta chains sequenced from one sample in a study of T cells in localized non-small cell lung cancer. This table comes from immunoSEQ multiplex PCR, and its TCRdb copy is limited to in-frame clones, with some not included. The profile covers over 15,000 clones, with about 90% appearing a single time and 27% taken by the ten largest. Material: peripheral blood mononuclear cells, obtained before any cancer treatment. The receptors stem from a male donor aged 60 or over with stage II lung adenocarcinoma.

This chain uses TRBV2 with TRBJ2-1, with 13 bases fitting TRBD2. V trimming: 5 bases; J trimming: 7 bases; junction bases outside the gene matches: 2. This CDR3 has 14 amino acids. From germline, CDR1 is SNHLY and CDR2 FYNNEI. Here the CDR3 DNA reads TGTGCCAGCAGTCCGGGACTAGCGGGAAATGAGCAGTTCTTC. It specifies CASSPGLAGNEQFF.

J is TRBJ2-7 and V is TRBV28; 8 bases fit TRBD1. V shed 6 bases, J shed 6 bases, and the junction held 10 bases outside the gene matches. Looked up from germline, CDR1 is MDHEN and CDR2 is SYDVKM. The CDR3 consists of 14 residues. Here the CDR3 DNA reads TGTGCCAGCAGGACAGGGGACAGCCCCAGCGAGCAGTACTTC. Its translation: CASRTGDSPSEQYF. The full variable domain, with the rest looked up from reference TRBV28 and TRBJ2-7, is DVKVTQSSRYLVKRTGEKVFLECVQDMDHENMFWYRQDPGLGLRLIYFSYDVKMKEKGDIPEGYSVSREKKERFSLILESASTNQTSMYLCASRTGDSPSEQYFGPGTRLTVT.

The chain recombines TRBV14 with TRBJ1-1; D may be TRBD1 (5 bases). Trimming shortened V by 1 base and J by 10 bases, and 13 bases separated the two germline ends. CDR1 and CDR2 (germline): SGHDN, FVKESK. This CDR3 is 13 amino acids long. DNA of the CDR3: TGTGCCAGCAGCCAAGCGTATAGGGGTAGAGCTTTCTTT. It codes for CASSQAYRGRAFF.

CDR3 region: CASSLYGGDYGYTF. CDR3 DNA: TGTGCCAGCAGTTTATATGGGGGGGACTATGGCTACACCTTC. This chain uses TRBV28 with TRBJ1-2; possibly TRBD1 for D (5 bases). Germline values: CDR1 MDHEN, CDR2 SYDVKM. The CDR3 is 14 amino acids. V dropped 1 base and J dropped 3 bases, with 9 bases sitting between them.

The CDR3 is CASSPGQANYEQYF. The CDR3 DNA is TGCGCCAGCAGCCCCGGACAGGCAAACTACGAGCAGTACTTC. The J gene is TRBJ2-7, the V gene TRBV5-1; TRBD1 matches 7 bases. CDR3 length equals 14 residues. Germline CDR1 reads SGHRS; CDR2 reads YFSETQ. V gave up 4 bases and J gave up 3 bases; unmatched junction bases: 7.

The gene calls are TRBV28 and TRBJ1-1; no reliable D call. V was cut by 6 bases and J by 6 bases, with 8 bases left in between. In germline, CDR1 is MDHEN, CDR2 SYDVKM. The CDR3 has 11 residues. Here the CDR3 reads CASRGKPEAFF. In nucleotides, the CDR3 is TGTGCCAGCAGGGGGAAACCTGAAGCTTTCTTT.

This chain uses TRBV6-1 with TRBJ1-2; D is undetermined. The V end was cut by 3 bases, the J end by 4 bases, with 3 bases between. CDR1 MNHNS and CDR2 SASEGT come from the germline V gene. The CDR3 extends over 11 amino acids. The CDR3 DNA reads TGTGCCAGCAGTGACCTCTATGGCTACACCTTC. Amino acid sequence: CASSDLYGYTF.

The chain joins TRBV27 to TRBJ2-6, with TRBD1 identical over 9 bases. Looked up from germline, CDR1 is MNHEY and CDR2 is SMNVEV (reference sequence). Germline trimming cut 5 bases from V and 2 bases from J; bases unmatched to any gene: 10. The CDR3 has 18 amino acids. The DNA of the CDR3 is TGTGCCAGCAGTCCGGGGACAGGGTCGGGAACTGGGGCCAACGTCCTGACTTTC. This translates into CASSPGTGSGTGANVLTF.

The rearrangement links TRBV19 to TRBJ2-6; D remains unclear. The CDR3 has 19 amino acids. Looked up from germline, CDR1 is LNHDA and CDR2 is SQIVND (reference sequence). Trimming cost V 3 bases and J 0 bases, with 18 bases left between them. The CDR3 reads CASSMAGLSENSGANVLTF. The DNA for the CDR3 is TGTGCCAGTAGTATGGCTGGGTTATCTGAAAACTCTGGGGCCAACGTCCTGACTTTC.

The genes are TRBV19 and TRBJ2-1; D could derive from TRBD1 or TRBD2 (5 bases each). Germline V gene data show CDR1 as LNHDA and CDR2 as SQIVND (reference sequence). Trimming took off 10 bases at V and 4 bases at J, with 17 bases between the two ends. This CDR3 contains 14 residues. This CDR3 is CATARAPGYNEQFF. DNA of the CDR3: TGTGCCACCGCCAGGGCCCCGGGATACAATGAGCAGTTCTTC.

This chain connects TRBV30 to TRBJ2-1; 10 bases align to TRBD2. There are 17 residues in the CDR3. Germline V lookup: CDR1 GTSNPN, CDR2 SVGIG (reference sequence). J lost 7 bases, V lost 0 bases, and 12 bases had no gene match. Written as DNA, the CDR3 is TGTGCCTGGAGTGTAGTTTGGGCTAGCGGGAGAACGAATGAGCAGTTCTTC. It specifies CAWSVVWASGRTNEQFF.

CDR3 sequence reads: CASSSGGGRLIGYTF. DNA of the CDR3: TGTGCCAGCAGCTCCGGTGGGGGGCGCTTAATTGGCTACACCTTC. J is TRBJ1-2 and V is TRBV7-2; D is perhaps TRBD1 (6 bases). The CDR3 spans 15 residues. Germline assignment: CDR1 SGHTA and CDR2 FQGNSA. V lost 4 bases and J lost 7, with 19 bases in between.

V is TRBV10-2 and J is TRBJ2-1; TRBD1 matches at 7 bases. V was clipped by 4 bases and J by 4 bases; unmatched bases: 4. The germline CDR1 and CDR2 sequences are WSHSY and SAAADI. The length of the CDR3 is 14 residues. CDR3 sequence: CASSGPGQYNEQFF. The DNA for the CDR3 is TGCGCCAGCAGTGGACCGGGACAGTACAATGAGCAGTTCTTC.

The chain uses TRBV15 and TRBJ2-3, with 9 bases identical to TRBD2. Germline lookup yields CDR1 LNHNV and CDR2 YYDKDF (reference sequence). This CDR3 comprises 18 residues. The trim removed 2 bases at V and 4 bases at J, leaving 13 bases unmatched. The CDR3, as DNA: TGTGCCACCAGCAGATCCACCGGGGCGGGAGGGCAGGCAGATACGCAGTATTTT. It specifies CATSRSTGAGGQADTQYF.

The chain couples TRBV25-1 to TRBJ2-7, with 8 nucleotides matching TRBD2. The ends lost 4 bases at V and 6 bases at J; junction bases unmatched: 8. The CDR3 consists of 14 residues. Germline V gene lookup returns CDR1 MGHDK and CDR2 SYGVNS. The CDR3 loop is CASSVGSGNAEQYF. CDR3 bases: TGTGCCAGCAGTGTTGGTAGCGGGAACGCCGAGCAGTACTTC.

The chain combines TRBV11-3 with TRBJ2-1; 7 bases are a match to TRBD2. The junction had 6 bases not matched to a gene; V was cut back by 0 bases and J by 4 bases. The CDR3 covers 16 residues. The germline V gene has CDR1 SGHNT and CDR2 YENEEA. CDR3 sequence: CASSLENRAGYNEQFF. The CDR3 region has the DNA TGTGCCAGCAGCTTAGAAAATAGAGCGGGATACAATGAGCAGTTCTTC.

The chain joins TRBV6-5 to TRBJ2-5; 12 bases match TRBD2. This CDR3 has 15 amino acids. V dropped 6 bases and J dropped 2; count of bases not matched to a gene: 4. Per the germline V gene, CDR1 is MNHEY and CDR2 is SVGAGI. The CDR3 spells CASRRTSGVQETQYF. The CDR3 DNA reads as TGTGCCAGCAGACGGACTAGCGGGGTGCAAGAGACCCAGTACTTC.

V usage is TRBV7-8 and J usage is TRBJ2-1, with 8 bases lining up with TRBD1. J was trimmed by 10 bases and V by 2 bases; bases with no gene match: 13. The CDR3 is 16 amino acids. Looked up from germline, CDR1 is SGHVS and CDR2 is FQNEAQ. In DNA, the CDR3 is TGTGCCAGCAGCTTATCCCAGGGGGCGACCTCCGGGGAGCAGTTCTTC. Translating it yields CASSLSQGATSGEQFF.

CDR3 amino acids: CASSLFSGGNTGELFF. The CDR3 DNA reads as TGTGCCAGCAGCTTGTTTAGCGGAGGGAACACCGGGGAGCTGTTTTTT. The V gene is TRBV5-6, the J gene TRBJ2-2; tentatively, D is TRBD2 (6 bases). V shed 1 base and J shed 1 base, with 11 bases lying between them. Per the germline V gene, CDR1 is SGHDT and CDR2 is YYEEEE. The CDR3 runs 16 residues.

This chain uses TRBV28 with TRBJ1-2, with TRBD1 matching 7 bases. Per germline, CDR1 MDHEN and CDR2 SYDVKM. The V gene end was trimmed by 6 bases and the J gene end by 4 bases; junction bases not matched to a gene: 8. CDR3 length: 14 amino acids. This CDR3 is CASSLTGLGYGYTF. The CDR3 DNA reads as TGTGCCAGCAGCCTGACAGGGTTGGGCTATGGCTACACCTTC.

V is TRBV19 and J is TRBJ1-6; 9 positions match TRBD1. From germline, CDR1 is LNHDA and CDR2 SQIVND (reference sequence). The CDR3 length is 18 residues. Trimming took 11 bases from V and 5 from J; bases not matched to a gene: 19. CDR3 protein: CAHYRGQGRGPNNSPLHF. For the CDR3, the DNA is TGTGCCCACTATAGGGGACAGGGAAGGGGGCCAAATAATTCACCCCTCCACTTT.

The chain is built from TRBV5-1 and TRBJ2-2, with TRBD2 identical over 10 bases. The CDR3 consists of 13 residues. Germline lookup yields CDR1 SGHRS and CDR2 YFSETQ. V lost 5 bases and J lost 9; bases outside the gene matches: 4. The CDR3 reads CASRLAGGRELFF. CDR3 DNA sequence: TGCGCCAGCAGGTTAGCGGGAGGTCGGGAGCTGTTTTTT.